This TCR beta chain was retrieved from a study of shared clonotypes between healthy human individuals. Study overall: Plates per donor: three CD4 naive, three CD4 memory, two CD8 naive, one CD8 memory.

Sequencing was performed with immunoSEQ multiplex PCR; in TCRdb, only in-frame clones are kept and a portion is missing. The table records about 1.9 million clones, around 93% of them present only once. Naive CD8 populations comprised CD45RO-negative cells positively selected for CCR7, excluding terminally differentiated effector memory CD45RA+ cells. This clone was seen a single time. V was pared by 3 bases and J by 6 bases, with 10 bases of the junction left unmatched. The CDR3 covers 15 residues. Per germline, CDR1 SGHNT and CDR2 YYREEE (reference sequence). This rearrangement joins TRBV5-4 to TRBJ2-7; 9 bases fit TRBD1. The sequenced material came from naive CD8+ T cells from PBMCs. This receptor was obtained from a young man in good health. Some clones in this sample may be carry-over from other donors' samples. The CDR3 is CASSWDRVRPGEQYF. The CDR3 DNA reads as TGTGCCAGCAGCTGGGACAGGGTACGGCCGGGCGAGCAGTACTTC.